Below are 30 T cell receptor beta chains sequenced from a single sample in a study of cytomegalovirus exposure and HLA in healthy donors. The PCR made use of 60 Vbeta and 13 Jbeta primers. Clones were read by immunoSEQ multiplex PCR, and TCRdb kept only the in-frame ones, dropping some. The sample yields about 100,000 clones, about 76% seen once. The sample consisted of PBMCs. Receptor source: a man in his forties in good health and CMV-seropositive.

The chain uses TRBV6-6 and TRBJ2-1; 7 positions agree with TRBD2. The CDR3 is 14 amino acids. The V segment lost 0 bases and the J segment 5 bases; nucleotides outside the gene matches: 1. Looked up from germline, CDR1 is MNHNY and CDR2 is SVGAGI (reference sequence). CDR3 region: CASSYSGRDNEQFF. The CDR3, as DNA: TGTGCCAGCAGTTACTCGGGGAGGGACAATGAGCAGTTCTTC.

This sequence joins TRBV2 and TRBJ2-5; TRBD2 aligns across 12 bases. After removal of 3 bases from V and 0 bases from J, the junction contained 8 bases not matched to a gene. CDR1 is SNHLY and CDR2 is FYNNEI in the germline V gene. The CDR3 length is 18 residues. The CDR3 bases are TGTGCCAGCAGTGAGAGGGAAACTAGCGGGGGGCACCAAGAGACCCAGTACTTC. This codes for CASSERETSGGHQETQYF. The whole variable domain, filled in from reference TRBV2 and TRBJ2-5, reads EPEVTQTPSHQVTQMGQEVILRCVPISNHLYFYWYRQILGQKVEFLVSFYNNEISEKSEIFDDQFSVERPDGSNFTLKIRSTKLEDSAMYFCASSERETSGGHQETQYFGPGTRLLVL.

V gene TRBV5-1 combines with J gene TRBJ2-7; 8 bases are a match to TRBD1. CDR3 length: 15 residues. With V trimmed by 3 bases and J by 6 bases, 11 bases remained unmatched. Germline CDR1 reads SGHRS; CDR2 reads YFSETQ. CDR3 nucleotides: TGCGCCAGCAGCTCAGGACAGGGTGCTCTATCCGAGCAGTACTTC. This codes for CASSSGQGALSEQYF.

The chain is built from TRBV6-1 and TRBJ2-5, with D maybe TRBD1 (5 bases). The CDR3 has 16 amino acids. Germline loops: CDR1 MNHNS, CDR2 SASEGT. V was shortened by 1 base and J by 5 bases, with 17 bases between the two germline ends. The CDR3 bases are TGTGCCAGCAGTGAAGGAGGTGGAAGGGGAAGGGAGACCCAGTACTTC. Amino acids: CASSEGGGRGRETQYF.

This clone has just a few counts. The chain couples TRBV4-2 to TRBJ2-3; perhaps TRBD1 as D (6 bases). The CDR3 loop spans 16 amino acids. V was clipped by 0 bases and J by 6 bases, with 16 bases between them. Germline V gene data show CDR1 as LGHNA and CDR2 as YNFKEQ. CDR3 DNA: TGTGCCAGCAGCCAAGAGTATCTAGGGGGTTTGGATACGCAGTATTTT. Translated, it gives CASSQEYLGGLDTQYF.

The chain carries TRBV11-2 and TRBJ1-2, with 10 bases matching TRBD1. This CDR3 contains 13 residues. With 3 bases clipped from V and 6 bases from J, the junction kept 1 base outside the gene matches. The V gene's germline CDR1 is SGHAT and CDR2 FQNNGV. The CDR3 here is CASSLDRGNGYTF. For the CDR3, the DNA is TGTGCCAGCAGCTTGGACAGGGGGAATGGCTACACCTTC. Together with reference TRBV11-2 and TRBJ1-2, the CDR3 gives the full variable domain: EAGVAQSPRYKIIEKRQSVAFWCNPISGHATLYWYQQILGQGPKLLIQFQNNGVVDDSQLPKDRFSAERLKGVDSTLKIQPAKLEDSAVYLCASSLDRGNGYTFGSGTRLTVV.

In DNA form, the CDR3 reads TGTGCCAGCAGCGCCCCAGGGGGGTACCAAGAGACCCAGTACTTC. This translates into CASSAPGGYQETQYF. V is TRBV27 and J is TRBJ2-5; possibly TRBD1 for D (7 bases). Trimming took off 6 bases at V and 0 bases at J, with 14 bases between the two ends. This CDR3 spans 15 amino acids. Germline values: CDR1 MNHEY, CDR2 SMNVEV (reference sequence).

V is TRBV19 and J is TRBJ2-5, with 10 bases that match TRBD2. V was pared by 5 bases and J by 5 bases, with 8 bases of the junction left unmatched. This CDR3 is built from 15 residues. Per the germline V gene, CDR1 is LNHDA and CDR2 is SQIVND (reference sequence). CDR3 bases: TGTGCCAGTAGTCCCAGCGGGGGGGCCCGGGAGACCCAGTACTTC. Amino acid sequence: CASSPSGGARETQYF. The variable domain in full, completed from reference TRBV19 and TRBJ2-5, reads DGGITQSPKYLFRKEGQNVTLSCEQNLNHDAMYWYRQDPGQGLRLIYYSQIVNDFQKGDIAEGYSVSREKKESFPLTVTSAQKNPTAFYLCASSPSGGARETQYFGPGTRLLVL.

The chain carries TRBV5-6 and TRBJ2-6; D is possibly TRBD2 (5 bases). The germline V gene has CDR1 SGHDT and CDR2 YYEEEE. The CDR3 has 15 residues. Trimming took 3 bases from V and 1 from J, leaving 8 bases between them. CDR3 protein: CASSYRGSGANVLTF. CDR3 DNA: TGTGCCAGCAGCTACCGGGGATCTGGGGCCAACGTCCTGACTTTC.

CDR3 coding DNA: TGTGCCAGCAGTACTACAGGGGCCCTCTACGAGCAGTACTTC. This sequence encodes CASSTTGALYEQYF. This chain connects TRBV27 to TRBJ2-7; TRBD1 agrees at 7 bases. Germline CDR1 is MNHEY and CDR2 is SMNVEV (reference sequence). CDR3 size: 14 residues. V was pared by 5 bases and J by 3 bases, with 7 bases of the junction left unmatched.

The rearrangement uses TRBV7-8 and TRBJ2-7, with 8 bases aligning to TRBD1. The V gene's germline CDR1 is SGHVS and CDR2 FQNEAQ. The V segment lost 0 bases and the J segment 3 bases; nucleotides outside the gene matches: 10. The CDR3 covers 17 residues. The CDR3 DNA is TGTGCCAGCAGCTTAGCCTTTCGGGACAGGCGCCGCTACGAGCAGTACTTC. This translates into CASSLAFRDRRRYEQYF.

V usage is TRBV9 and J usage is TRBJ1-1; tentatively, D is TRBD1 (6 bases). This CDR3 spans 16 amino acids. From germline, CDR1 is SGDLS and CDR2 YYNGEE. Trimming cost V 0 bases and J 5 bases, with 17 bases left between them. As DNA, the CDR3 is TGTGCCAGCAGCGTAGGTTCGGCGGGGGCGCGAACTGAAGCTTTCTTT. Its protein is CASSVGSAGARTEAFF.

This clone was seen more than once but under ten times. The chain recombines TRBV11-3 with TRBJ2-1, with a possible D match to TRBD2 (6 bases). The CDR3 is made up of 15 amino acids. CDR1 and CDR2 (germline): SGHNT, YENEEA. V was cut by 5 bases and J by 5 bases, with 16 bases left in between. The CDR3 sequence is CASSLAASGHNEQFF. The CDR3 bases are TGTGCCAGCAGCCTCGCGGCCAGCGGGCACAATGAGCAGTTCTTC. The full variable domain, with the rest looked up from reference TRBV11-3 and TRBJ2-1, is EAGVVQSPRYKIIEKKQPVAFWCNPISGHNTLYWYLQNLGQGPELLIRYENEEAVDDSQLPKDRFSAERLKGVDSTLKIQPAELGDSAVYLCASSLAASGHNEQFFGPGTRLTVL.

The gene calls are TRBV7-2 and TRBJ2-5, with 7 bases fitting TRBD2. The length of the CDR3 is 13 residues. Germline trimming cut 2 bases from V and 5 bases from J; bases unmatched to any gene: 2. The germline CDR1 and CDR2 sequences are SGHTA and FQGNSA. The CDR3 region has the DNA TGTGCCAGCAGCTTAAAAGCGGGGGAGACCCAGTACTTC. Translation: CASSLKAGETQYF.

The gene calls are TRBV4-2 and TRBJ2-1; 8 bases map to TRBD2. V was clipped by 0 bases and J by 15 bases; unmatched bases: 10. The CDR3 contains 14 residues. Germline loops: CDR1 LGHNA, CDR2 YNFKEQ. The CDR3, as DNA: TGTGCCAGCAGCCAAGATTTTTCCGGGACTAGTTGGTTCTTC. Translating gives CASSQDFSGTSWFF.

The chain uses TRBV15 and TRBJ2-7; no definite D call. Looked up from germline, CDR1 is LNHNV and CDR2 is YYDKDF (reference sequence). This CDR3 region has 13 residues. V was clipped by 2 bases and J by 3 bases, with 8 bases between them. CDR3 nucleotide sequence: TGTGCCACCAGCAGATCGAGGAGCTACGAGCAGTACTTC. Protein product: CATSRSRSYEQYF.

The chain carries TRBV19 and TRBJ2-2; 10 nucleotides line up with TRBD2. V was pared by 4 bases and J by 6 bases, with 5 bases of the junction left unmatched. The CDR3 extends over 15 amino acids. The V gene's germline CDR1 is LNHDA and CDR2 SQIVND (reference sequence). CDR3 sequence (DNA): TGTGCCAGTAGTAGGGGTAGCGGGAGGTCCGGGGAGCTGTTTTTT. This sequence encodes CASSRGSGRSGELFF.

The genes are TRBV18 and TRBJ2-5, with 10 bases aligning to TRBD2. V trimming: 1 base; J trimming: 1 base; junction bases outside the gene matches: 0. CDR3 length equals 15 residues. Germline V gene sequence: CDR1 KGHSH, CDR2 LQKENI. The DNA of the CDR3 is TGTGCCAGCTCACCACGGACTAGCGGCCAAGAGACCCAGTACTTC. Its translation is CASSPRTSGQETQYF.

The gene calls are TRBV27 and TRBJ2-3; tentatively, D is TRBD1 (5 bases). Germline V gene lookup returns CDR1 MNHEY and CDR2 SMNVEV (reference sequence). V shed 8 bases and J shed 5 bases, with 17 bases lying between them. The CDR3 runs 14 residues. The CDR3 sequence is CASSSRIQGDTQYF. CDR3 nucleotides: TGTGCCAGCTCCTCCAGGATCCAGGGAGATACGCAGTATTTT.

The V call is TRBV2, the J call TRBJ1-1, with a weak D call TRBD1 (5 bases). The germline V and J ends were trimmed by 5 bases and 7 bases, with 11 bases remaining between them. Germline V CDR1 and CDR2: SNHLY, FYNNEI. The CDR3 spans 12 residues. CDR3 coding DNA: TGTGCCAGCAGTACAGGAGTACTTGAAGCTTTCTTT. This translates into CASSTGVLEAFF.

The chain uses TRBV4-1 and TRBJ2-1, with 7 bases identical to TRBD2. V gave up 2 bases and J gave up 2 bases; unmatched junction bases: 3. Germline CDR1 and CDR2: MGHRA and YSYEKL. The CDR3 is 15 amino acids. CDR3 nucleotide sequence: TGCGCCAGCAGCCAAATCAGCGGGGCCTACAATGAGCAGTTCTTC. Residues: CASSQISGAYNEQFF.

This clone occurred once. The chain couples TRBV7-9 to TRBJ1-1, with unresolved D. The CDR3 has 14 amino acids. Germline lookup yields CDR1 SEHNR and CDR2 FQNEAQ (reference sequence). Between the trimmed V and J ends, which lost 6 bases and 3 bases, there was a span of 14 bases. The CDR3 bases are TGTGCCAGCAGATTAACTACGGGTCACACTGAAGCTTTCTTT. Its protein product is CASRLTTGHTEAFF.

V usage is TRBV15 and J usage is TRBJ1-1; TRBD1 aligns across 10 bases. In germline, CDR1 is LNHNV, CDR2 YYDKDF (reference sequence). After removal of 3 bases from V and 7 bases from J, the junction contained 8 bases not matched to a gene. The CDR3 runs to 15 residues. The CDR3 DNA reads as TGTGCCACCAGCAGGCGGGACAGGGGCTTAAGTGAAGCTTTCTTT. Translating it yields CATSRRDRGLSEAFF.

The chain uses TRBV7-8 and TRBJ1-1; D remains unclear. The V gene's germline CDR1 is SGHVS and CDR2 FQNEAQ. The CDR3 sequence is 12 residues long. V gave up 1 base and J gave up 5 bases, with 5 bases separating them. CDR3 sequence reads: CASSLDLTEAFF. The DNA for the CDR3 is TGTGCCAGCAGCTTAGATTTAACTGAAGCTTTCTTT.

This chain joins TRBV5-1 and TRBJ2-3; the match to TRBD1 covers 9 bases. V was clipped by 3 bases and J by 6 bases; unmatched bases: 5. This CDR3 contains 14 residues. CDR1 SGHRS and CDR2 YFSETQ come from the germline V gene. The CDR3 DNA sequence: TGCGCCAGCAGCTGGGGACAGGGTGACGATACGCAGTATTTT. This sequence encodes CASSWGQGDDTQYF.

This chain connects TRBV7-9 to TRBJ2-1; 9 positions match TRBD2. CDR3 size: 15 residues. V shed 1 base, J shed 8 bases, and the junction held 6 bases outside the gene matches. Germline V gene sequence: CDR1 SEHNR, CDR2 FQNEAQ (reference sequence). The CDR3 sequence is CASSLGAGGPYEQFF. CDR3 bases: TGTGCCAGCAGCTTAGGGGCGGGAGGGCCCTATGAGCAGTTCTTC.

CDR3 protein: CASSRTRDNSPLHF. As DNA, the CDR3 is TGTGCCAGCAGCAGGACACGGGATAATTCACCCCTCCACTTT. The chain has TRBV9 and TRBJ1-6; perhaps TRBD1 as D (5 bases). The CDR3 sequence is 14 residues long. Trimming shortened V by 4 bases and J by 5 bases, and 10 bases separated the two germline ends. Germline V gene lookup returns CDR1 SGDLS and CDR2 YYNGEE.

This sequence joins TRBV13 and TRBJ2-7; TRBD2 might be the D (6 bases). V lost 1 base, J lost 5 bases, and 15 bases lay in between. The CDR3 loop spans 15 amino acids. Looked up from germline, CDR1 is PRHDT and CDR2 is FYEKMQ (reference sequence). CDR3 sequence reads: CASSLVGRRRDEQYF. DNA for the CDR3: TGTGCCAGCAGCTTAGTAGGCAGAAGGAGGGACGAGCAGTACTTC.

For the CDR3, the DNA is TGTGCCAGCATGGGACAGGGGTACACCGGGGAGCTGTTTTTT. Protein product: CASMGQGYTGELFF. This chain joins TRBV2 and TRBJ2-2; 10 bases fit TRBD1. V lost 7 bases to trimming and J lost 3 bases; unmatched junction nucleotides: 2. CDR3 length equals 14 residues. Germline loops: CDR1 SNHLY, CDR2 FYNNEI.

J is TRBJ1-2 and V is TRBV5-6; D is possibly TRBD1 (5 bases). The germline CDR1 and CDR2 sequences are SGHDT and YYEEEE. The CDR3 spans 14 residues. V was cut by 0 bases and J by 4 bases, with 10 bases left in between. The CDR3 spells CASSLGQGGYGYTF. The CDR3, as DNA: TGTGCCAGCAGCTTGGGGCAGGGCGGCTATGGCTACACCTTC.